A single sample is the source of the 32 T cell receptor beta chains below, sequenced in a study of low-dose radiotherapy and immunotherapy resistance in tumors. Time point of the sample: after trial treatment. Treatment noted: LDRT plus nivolumab, ipilimumab, low-dose cyclophosphamide and aspirin (RACIN trial). TRAV- and TRBV-specific primers were used for first-strand cDNA, which covered alpha and beta chains. With a constant-region primer and a V-primer adapter, TCRs were subjected to roughly 20 PCR cycles of amplification. TCRdb itself ran the reads through MiXCR, one entry per CDR3 protein. The sample yields about 39,000 distinct CDR3 sequences, 20% seen once. Specimen: PBMCs, collected after low-dose radiotherapy plus immunotherapy. The receptor source for this set is a female donor with ovarian cancer.

This clonotype has a count of ten or more. V usage is TRBV5-1 and J usage is TRBJ2-1; D is possibly TRBD2 (5 bases). Germline V CDR1 and CDR2: SGHRS, YFSETQ. The CDR3 consists of 14 residues. Trimming cost V 2 bases and J 8 bases, with 14 bases left between them. As DNA, the CDR3 is TGCGCCAGCAGCTTAGAGGGTTTTGGCTATGAGCAGTTCTTC. It encodes CASSLEGFGYEQFF.

This clonotype was observed at least ten times. J is TRBJ2-4 and V is TRBV20-1; TRBD1 or TRBD2 may be the D gene (6 bases each). Per germline, CDR1 DFQATT and CDR2 SNEGSKA (reference sequence). The V gene lost 4 bases and the J gene lost 1 base, with 17 bases spanning the gap. CDR3 size: 16 residues. This CDR3 reads CSATPLGGPAKNIQYF. The CDR3, as DNA: TGCAGTGCTACTCCTCTGGGGGGCCCGGCCAAAAACATTCAGTACTTC.

This clonotype was detected ten times or more. This sequence joins TRBV6-2 or TRBV6-3 and TRBJ1-6; maybe TRBD1 (5 bases). The germline gives CDR1 MNHEY, CDR2 SVGEGT. Trimming stripped 5 bases from V and 9 bases from J, with 17 bases between. This CDR3 contains 15 residues. The CDR3 region is CASSAGTAEGSPLHF. DNA for the CDR3: TGTGCCAGCAGTGCGGGGACGGCAGAGGGTTCACCCCTCCACTTT.

In its sample, this clonotype was seen many times. This chain connects TRBV10-3 to TRBJ2-2; perhaps D is TRBD1 or TRBD2 (6 bases each). Trimming removed 11 bases at V and 1 base at J, with 14 bases between. The V gene's germline CDR1 is ENHRY and CDR2 SYGVKD. CDR3 length: 14 amino acids. The CDR3: CAGNEGGNTGELFF. CDR3 bases: TGTGCCGGCAACGAGGGGGGGAACACCGGGGAGCTGTTTTTT.

V usage is TRBV5-1 and J usage is TRBJ2-1, with D perhaps matching TRBD2 (6 bases). The V and J ends lost 2 bases and 10 bases respectively, with 13 bases between them. Germline loops: CDR1 SGHRS, CDR2 YFSETQ. The length of the CDR3 is 13 residues. The DNA of the CDR3 is TGCGCCAGCAGCTTCGGAGGGCCATTGGAGCAGTTCTTC. Translation gives CASSFGGPLEQFF.

This clonotype has at least ten counts. The chain is built from TRBV5-6 and TRBJ1-5, with TRBD1 identical over 8 bases. V trimming: 0 bases; J trimming: 6 bases; junction bases outside the gene matches: 17. The V gene's germline CDR1 is SGHDT and CDR2 YYEEEE. CDR3 length: 19 residues. In DNA form, the CDR3 reads TGTGCCAGCAGCTTGGTTCGGGGACAGGAGGGAGCGAAGGGTCAGCCCCAGCATTTT. Amino acid sequence: CASSLVRGQEGAKGQPQHF.

This chain joins TRBV30 and TRBJ2-7; D is possibly TRBD2 (5 bases). The CDR3 loop spans 13 amino acids. Deletions cut 0 bases from V and 3 bases from J, with 9 bases between. CDR1 and CDR2 (germline): GTSNPN, SVGIG (reference sequence). In nucleotides, the CDR3 is TGTGCCTGGAGTGTCAGCGGAAACTACGAGCAGTACTTC. This sequence encodes CAWSVSGNYEQYF.

The chain employs TRBV6-5 and TRBJ2-2; 10 nucleotides agree with TRBD1. The germline V gene has CDR1 MNHEY and CDR2 SVGAGI. V gave up 8 bases and J gave up 4 bases; unmatched junction bases: 4. The CDR3 extends over 14 amino acids. CDR3 bases: TGTGCCAGCGGGTGGACAGGGGGCACCGGGGAGCTGTTTTTT. Protein: CASGWTGGTGELFF.

At least ten counts were recorded for this clonotype. The gene calls are TRBV10-1 and TRBJ2-7, with D possibly called TRBD1 or TRBD2 (5 bases each). Trimming took off 4 bases at V and 1 base at J, with 14 bases between the two ends. The CDR3 has 15 amino acids. Germline V gene sequence: CDR1 WNHNN, CDR2 SYGVQD (reference sequence). The CDR3 reads CASSASGTASYEQYF. The DNA of the CDR3 is TGCGCCAGCAGTGCATCGGGGACGGCGTCCTACGAGCAGTACTTC.

The rearrangement links TRBV2 to TRBJ1-1; the D gene is possibly TRBD1 (5 bases). This CDR3 is built from 13 residues. Trimming stripped 4 bases from V and 4 bases from J, with 10 bases between. Germline lookup yields CDR1 SNHLY and CDR2 FYNNEI. CDR3 coding DNA: TGTGCCAGCAGTGTGGGGGAGATCACTGAAGCTTTCTTT. This gives the protein CASSVGEITEAFF.

The sample holds many counts of this clonotype. This sequence joins TRBV11-3 and TRBJ2-2, with D perhaps TRBD1 or TRBD2 (5 bases each). This CDR3 spans 14 amino acids. The germline CDR1 and CDR2 sequences are SGHNT and YENEEA. V was clipped by 3 bases and J by 4 bases, with 9 bases between them. The CDR3 loop reads CASSFAGTTGELFF. The CDR3 DNA reads TGTGCCAGCAGCTTCGCAGGGACCACCGGGGAGCTGTTTTTT.

This clonotype occurred many times. This chain links TRBV20-1 with TRBJ2-7, with 7 nucleotides matching TRBD1. V shed 5 bases, J shed 1 base, and the junction held 8 bases outside the gene matches. This CDR3 is 14 amino acids long. CDR1 and CDR2 (germline): DFQATT, SNEGSKA (reference sequence). The CDR3 nucleotides read TGCAGTGCTGGGGGACAGCGAGGTTCCTACGAGCAGTACTTC. It codes for CSAGGQRGSYEQYF.

This clonotype has at least ten counts. This sequence joins TRBV6-1 and TRBJ2-1; 10 bases map to TRBD2. The CDR3 contains 16 residues. V lost 4 bases to trimming and J lost 2 bases; unmatched junction nucleotides: 5. Germline V lookup: CDR1 MNHNS, CDR2 SASEGT. CDR3 sequence (DNA): TGTGCCAGCAGTGCGCGAACTAGCGGGGCCTACAATGAGCAGTTCTTC. Encoded protein: CASSARTSGAYNEQFF.

This clonotype was counted at least ten times. The gene calls are TRBV28 and TRBJ2-7, with a tentative D call TRBD2 (6 bases). Germline loops: CDR1 MDHEN, CDR2 SYDVKM. This CDR3 is built from 13 residues. V dropped 4 bases and J dropped 3 bases, with 10 bases sitting between them. In nucleotides, the CDR3 is TGTGCCAGCAGTTCCCCGGAGGGCTACGAGCAGTACTTC. Translated: CASSSPEGYEQYF. Looking up the rest from reference TRBV28 and TRBJ2-7 gives the full variable domain: DVKVTQSSRYLVKRTGEKVFLECVQDMDHENMFWYRQDPGLGLRLIYFSYDVKMKEKGDIPEGYSVSREKKERFSLILESASTNQTSMYLCASSSPEGYEQYFGPGTRLTVT.

Relative to its sample, this clonotype is medium-sized. The V call is TRBV6-5, the J call TRBJ2-3; no reliable D call. Trimming removed 7 bases at V and 1 base at J, with 9 bases between. CDR1 MNHEY and CDR2 SVGAGI come from the germline V gene. The CDR3 extends over 13 amino acids. The CDR3, as DNA: TGTGCCAGCATGCCTCCCGGCACAGATACGCAGTATTTT. It is translated as CASMPPGTDTQYF.

This clonotype was observed a single time. The rearrangement uses TRBV12-3 or TRBV12-4 and TRBJ1-3; TRBD1 is a possible D gene (6 bases). Trimming stripped 6 bases from V and 0 bases from J, with 18 bases between. There are 17 residues in the CDR3. As DNA, the CDR3 is TGTGCCAGCAGGACAATTGGGACAACCAGCTCTGGAAACACCATATATTTT. Translation: CASRTIGTTSSGNTIYF.

This clonotype was detected ten times or more. This chain uses TRBV20-1 with TRBJ1-3; D is ambiguous. Germline lookup yields CDR1 DFQATT and CDR2 SNEGSKA (reference sequence). Trimming shortened V by 7 bases and J by 0 bases, and 10 bases separated the two germline ends. The CDR3 sequence is 13 residues long. The CDR3 is CSGTDDSGNTIYF. The CDR3 bases are TGCAGTGGTACTGATGACTCTGGAAACACCATATATTTT.

This clonotype was seen many times. This chain uses TRBV28 with TRBJ1-3; 7 bases match TRBD1. V lost 5 bases to trimming and J lost 4 bases; unmatched junction nucleotides: 5. The CDR3 has 14 amino acids. CDR1 is MDHEN and CDR2 is SYDVKM in the germline V gene. The CDR3 reads CASSEQGPGNTIYF. The CDR3 DNA sequence: TGTGCCAGCAGTGAACAGGGGCCCGGAAACACCATATATTTT.

The chain links TRBV2 to TRBJ2-1; TRBD2 matches at 7 bases. V lost 7 bases and J lost 2; bases outside the gene matches: 5. This CDR3 region has 14 residues. CDR1 is SNHLY and CDR2 is FYNNEI in the germline V gene. The DNA of the CDR3 is TGTGCCAGCATTACTAGCGAGACCTACAATGAGCAGTTCTTC. This encodes CASITSETYNEQFF.

In its sample, this clonotype was seen a few times. The CDR3 here is CASSRATDTQYF. The DNA of the CDR3 is TGTGCCAGCAGCCGGGCGACAGATACGCAGTATTTT. The V gene is TRBV28, the J gene TRBJ2-3; no firm D call. V was cut by 6 bases and J by 3 bases, with 7 bases left in between. The CDR3 has 12 amino acids. Germline loops: CDR1 MDHEN, CDR2 SYDVKM.

This rearrangement joins TRBV4-1 to TRBJ2-5; perhaps TRBD2 as D (5 bases). In germline, CDR1 is MGHRA, CDR2 YSYEKL. The CDR3 contains 17 residues. With 0 bases removed from V and 1 base from J, the gap between germline ends came to 15 bases. CDR3 nucleotides: TGCGCCAGCAGCCAAGAGCCCAGCGGAACTTTCCAAGAGACCCAGTACTTC. Protein sequence: CASSQEPSGTFQETQYF.

This clonotype occurred many times. This chain connects TRBV15 to TRBJ2-7; 8 bases fit TRBD1. V shed 1 base, J shed 7 bases, and the junction held 3 bases outside the gene matches. The CDR3 has 13 amino acids. Germline lookup yields CDR1 LNHNV and CDR2 YYDKDF (reference sequence). The CDR3 region has the DNA TGTGCCACCAGCAGAGGAGACAGGGGTGAGCAGTACTTC. It encodes CATSRGDRGEQYF.

With regard to this clonotype: Since a far larger clone is one base different, this is likely a read error. The chain uses TRBV6-8 and TRBJ1-1; D not certain. The CDR3 runs to 12 residues. Germline assignment: CDR1 MNHGY and CDR2 SAAAGT. CDR3 bases: TGTCCCAGCAGCCTACGGGCGGGCGAAGCTTTCTTT. Protein product: CPSSLRAGEAFF.

Many counts were recorded for this clonotype. The CDR3 region has the DNA TGTGCCAGCAGTTGGACTAGCCTAGGTGAGCAGTTCTTC. It specifies CASSWTSLGEQFF. This chain uses TRBV7-7 with TRBJ2-1; 8 bases align to TRBD2. Trimming took 6 bases from V and 9 from J; bases not matched to a gene: 7. This CDR3 is 13 amino acids long. The germline CDR1 and CDR2 sequences are SSHAT and FNYEAQ (reference sequence).

This clonotype has a count of ten or more. The chain combines TRBV19 with TRBJ1-2; no clear D. The germline CDR1 and CDR2 sequences are LNHDA and SQIVND (reference sequence). Trimming shortened V by 3 bases and J by 7 bases, and 3 bases separated the two germline ends. The CDR3 sequence is 10 residues long. CDR3 region: CASSIVGYTF. The CDR3, as DNA: TGTGCCAGTAGTATTGTTGGCTACACCTTC.

This clonotype showed up many times. This chain's CDR3 is CASSPRGVGGSYEQYF. The CDR3 region has the DNA TGTGCCAGCAGCCCCCGGGGGGTCGGGGGCTCCTACGAGCAGTACTTC. This chain uses TRBV2 with TRBJ2-7; the match to TRBD2 covers 7 bases. Trimming removed 6 bases from V and 0 bases from J; junction bases left unmatched: 11. This CDR3 comprises 16 residues. The germline CDR1 and CDR2 sequences are SNHLY and FYNNEI.

This clonotype was picked up many times. The chain is built from TRBV4-1 and TRBJ2-1, with 15 bases aligning to TRBD2. The CDR3 runs 16 residues. The germline CDR1 and CDR2 sequences are MGHRA and YSYEKL. After removal of 2 bases from V and 6 bases from J, the junction contained 2 bases not matched to a gene. In DNA, the CDR3 is TGCGCCAGCAGCCAAACGGGACTAGCGGGGGGCAATGAGCAGTTCTTC. Translated, it gives CASSQTGLAGGNEQFF.

This clonotype was seen ten or more times. V and J are TRBV18 and TRBJ1-1; 10 bases are shared with TRBD1. Germline CDR1 KGHSH, CDR2 LQKENI. CDR3 length: 12 amino acids. The junction had 0 bases not matched to a gene; V was cut back by 3 bases and J by 8 bases. The CDR3 coding sequence is TGTGCCAGCTCACCGGGACAGGGGGAAGCTTTCTTT. The encoded protein is CASSPGQGEAFF.

This clonotype has only a few counts. The junction departs from the called germline gene at one end, perhaps through a read error. This rearrangement joins TRBV29-1 to TRBJ1-1, with D possibly matching TRBD1 (5 bases). Germline V gene sequence: CDR1 SQVTM, CDR2 ANQGSEA. This CDR3 has 11 residues. In DNA form, the CDR3 reads TGCAGCTGTTACAGGAACAATGAAGCTTTCTTT. As protein: CSCYRNNEAFF.

As to this clonotype: The likely explanation is a read error, given a far larger clone one base away. The V and J genes are TRBV28 and TRBJ2-1, with 9 bases matching TRBD2. The germline V gene has CDR1 MDHEN and CDR2 SYDVKM. V dropped 2 bases and J dropped 10; count of bases not matched to a gene: 9. The CDR3 is 15 residues long. CDR3 loop: CASSLGVAGAYEQFF. For the CDR3, the DNA is TGTGCCAGCAGTTTAGGAGTAGCGGGAGCCTACGAGCAGTTCTTC.

The sample holds many counts of this clonotype. V is TRBV6-6 and J is TRBJ1-6; D call uncertain. Trimming took off 0 bases at V and 7 bases at J, with 7 bases between the two ends. Germline CDR1 is MNHNY and CDR2 is SVGAGI (reference sequence). This CDR3 comprises 14 residues. The CDR3 loop is CASSYSGRNSPLHF. The DNA for the CDR3 is TGTGCCAGCAGTTACTCGGGCCGAAATTCACCCCTCCACTTT.

This clonotype was seen many times. The chain couples TRBV7-6 to TRBJ2-5; 7 bases agree with TRBD2. Per germline, CDR1 SGHVS and CDR2 FNYEAQ. This CDR3 has 16 amino acids. The ends lost 1 base at V and 3 bases at J; junction bases unmatched: 8. The CDR3 here is CASSLVQGRAKETQYF. DNA for the CDR3: TGTGCCAGCAGCTTAGTGCAAGGGAGGGCTAAAGAGACCCAGTACTTC.